These T cell receptor beta chains were read from a single sample in a study of cytomegalovirus exposure and HLA in healthy donors. Some clones are missing from TCRdb's copy, which holds only in-frame ones; the method was immunoSEQ multiplex PCR. Of about 90,000 clones in the sample, roughly 60% are singletons; the top ten hold around a fifth. Sequencing was performed on PBMCs. These receptors were taken from a woman in her forties or fifties in good health and CMV-seropositive. Both conserved end residues are part of each CDR3. The D gene is left open where the match is weak. Clone size is shown for a subset of rows, as once, few, many or a class of expanded clone.

TRBV4-3,.,TRBJ1-1,.,TGCGCCAGCAGCCAAGTGGACAGTCGTGAAGCTTTCTTT,CASSQVDSREAFF
TRBV11-1,.,TRBJ2-2,.,TGTGCCAGCAGCCCGGGGACCGGGGAGCTGTTTTTT,CASSPGTGELFF
TRBV19,.,TRBJ1-1,TRBD1,TGTGCCAGTAGTACAGGGGGCCAATACTACGATCAAGCTTTCTTT,CASSTGGQYYDQAFF
TRBV5-5,.,TRBJ2-1,TRBD2,TGTGCCAGCAGCTTTACCGCTAGCGGATACAATGAGCAGTTCTTC,CASSFTASGYNEQFF
TRBV15,.,TRBJ2-1,.,TGTGCCACCAGCAGAGGTGAGGGTCTCTTCGTCAATGAGCAGTTCTTC,CATSRGEGLFVNEQFF
TRBV7-6,once,TRBJ1-2,.,TGTGCCAGCAGCTTAGTACAGGGCCACGACTATGGCTACACCTTC,CASSLVQGHDYGYTF
TRBV5-1,.,TRBJ2-5,TRBD1,TGCGCCAGCAGCCTGCAGGGGGCGAGAAAAGAGACCCAGTACTTC,CASSLQGARKETQYF
TRBV9,.,TRBJ2-2,TRBD2,TGTGCCAGCAGTCTCGGGGGGGAAACCGGGGAGCTGTTTTTT,CASSLGGETGELFF
TRBV7-2,.,TRBJ2-1,.,TGTGCCAGCAGCTTATCCCTAACAGTTGAGCAGTTCTTC,CASSLSLTVEQFF
TRBV7-2,.,TRBJ2-2,TRBD2,TGTGCCAGCAGCTCTAGCGCAGGCGGGAGCGGGGAGCTGTTTTTT,CASSSSAGGSGELFF
TRBV29-1,.,TRBJ2-1,.,TGCAGCGTGCCGACACCACAGGGTTTGGGTGATGAGCAGTTCTTC,CSVPTPQGLGDEQFF
TRBV28,once,TRBJ2-1,.,TGTGCCAGCAGGGACATTAATAATGATAAGCAGTTCTTC,CASRDINNDKQFF
TRBV2,.,TRBJ2-1,TRBD1,TGTGCCTCTAGTGGACAGGGTCTCAATGAGCAGTTCTTC,CASSGQGLNEQFF
TRBV5-6,few,TRBJ1-6,TRBD1,TGTGCCAGCAGCTTAAGACAGGGGGATTCACCCCTCCACTTT,CASSLRQGDSPLHF
TRBV7-6,.,TRBJ1-6,TRBD1,TGTGCCAGCAGTGGAGGGGGCCGTGATTCACCCCTCCACTTT,CASSGGGRDSPLHF
TRBV28,.,TRBJ1-6,.,TGTGCCAGCACCCCTGGGGGGGCAGTACGTATCTCACCCCTCCACTTT,CASTPGGAVRISPLHF
TRBV13,.,TRBJ1-5,TRBD1,TGTGCCAGCAGCTTAGGAGCCGGGACAGGGAATCAGCCCCAGCATTTT,CASSLGAGTGNQPQHF
TRBV5-1,.,TRBJ1-2,TRBD1,TGCGCCAGCAGCATGGACAGGACCTATGGCTACACCTTC,CASSMDRTYGYTF
TRBV5-4,.,TRBJ1-1,TRBD1,TGTGCCAGCAGCGGACAGGGGGCGGGTACTGAAGCTTTCTTT,CASSGQGAGTEAFF
TRBV6-5,.,TRBJ2-3,TRBD1,TGTGCCAGCAGTTACATCGGGACAGGGGGCTCGAGTACGCAGTATTTT,CASSYIGTGGSSTQYF
TRBV27,.,TRBJ2-3,TRBD2,TGTGCCAGCAGTTTACAGCGGGGGGGCACAGATACGCAGTATTTT,CASSLQRGGTDTQYF
TRBV4-3,.,TRBJ1-6,TRBD1,TGCGCCAGCAGCCAAGCACAGGGGGTTGGTTCACCCCTCCACTTT,CASSQAQGVGSPLHF
TRBV5-1,.,TRBJ2-2,.,TGCGCCAGCAGCTTGGAGCCCATCCTGCTTGGCACCGGGGAGCTGTTTTTT,CASSLEPILLGTGELFF
TRBV28,.,TRBJ1-5,.,TGTGCCAGCAGTTTTGAGGTTGGCAATCAGCCCCAGCATTTT,CASSFEVGNQPQHF
TRBV28,few,TRBJ1-5,.,TGTGCCAGCAGTTTGGGGGGGCTTCAATCTAGCAATCAGCCCCAGCATTTT,CASSLGGLQSSNQPQHF
TRBV7-3,.,TRBJ1-1,.,TGTGCCAGCAGCTTATTGACAGCCCTGAACACTGAAGCTTTCTTT,CASSLLTALNTEAFF
TRBV5-1,.,TRBJ2-5,.,TGCGCCAGCAGCCAAACGGGAGAGACCCAGTACTTC,CASSQTGETQYF
TRBV18,once,TRBJ2-7,.,TGTGCCAGCTCGGTCGGGTCGTACGAGCAGTACTTC,CASSVGSYEQYF
TRBV5-1,.,TRBJ2-7,.,TGCGCCAGCAGCCCGGGGACAAATGACTACGAGCAGTACTTC,CASSPGTNDYEQYF
TRBV27,.,TRBJ2-1,.,TGTGCCAGCGCCGGGACAATCAATGAGCAGTTCTTC,CASAGTINEQFF
TRBV28,.,TRBJ1-5,TRBD1,TGTGCCAGCAGTTTACGAGGGGGCAATATGCAGCCCCAGCATTTT,CASSLRGGNMQPQHF
TRBV5-1,few,TRBJ2-1,.,TGCGCCAGCAGCTTGCAGTTAATCTACAATGAGCAGTTCTTC,CASSLQLIYNEQFF
TRBV19,.,TRBJ2-3,.,TGTGCCAGTAGTCCATCCCCACAGGGGGGGCGTTCGGATACGCAGTATTTT,CASSPSPQGGRSDTQYF
TRBV21-1,.,TRBJ1-5,.,TGTGCCAGCAGCAAAGGAAAAGACAATGACGGCAATCAGCCCCAGCATTTT,CASSKGKDNDGNQPQHF
TRBV5-1,.,TRBJ1-2,.,TGCGCCAGCAGCTTGACAGAGCCTAACTATGGCTACACCTTC,CASSLTEPNYGYTF
TRBV28,few,TRBJ2-7,.,TGTGCCAGCAGTTCTCCTCGCCACAGTGCGAACCTCTACGAGCAGTACTTC,CASSSPRHSANLYEQYF
TRBV6-5,few,TRBJ2-7,TRBD1,TGTGCCAGCAGTTACGGGACAGATAGCTCCTACGAGCAGTACTTC,CASSYGTDSSYEQYF
TRBV5-1,.,TRBJ1-2,TRBD1,TGCGCCAGCAGCTTAGTAAGCAATCAGGGGGCGAACTATGGCTACACCTTC,CASSLVSNQGANYGYTF
TRBV7-9,once,TRBJ2-3,TRBD2,TGTGCCAGCAGCTTGGGGGGGACGGATACGCAGTATTTT,CASSLGGTDTQYF
TRBV4-1,few,TRBJ2-7,TRBD2,TGCGCCAGCAGCCCAGGGACTAGTAACGAGCAGTACTTC,CASSPGTSNEQYF